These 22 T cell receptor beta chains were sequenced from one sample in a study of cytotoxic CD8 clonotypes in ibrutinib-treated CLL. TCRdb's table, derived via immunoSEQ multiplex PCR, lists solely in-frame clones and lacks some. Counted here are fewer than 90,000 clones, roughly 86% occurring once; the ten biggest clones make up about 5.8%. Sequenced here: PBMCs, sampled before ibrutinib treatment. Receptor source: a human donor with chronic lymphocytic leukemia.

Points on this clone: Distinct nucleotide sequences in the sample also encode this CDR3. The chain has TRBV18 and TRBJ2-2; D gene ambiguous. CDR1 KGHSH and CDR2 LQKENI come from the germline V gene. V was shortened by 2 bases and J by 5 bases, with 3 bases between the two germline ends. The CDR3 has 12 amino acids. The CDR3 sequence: CASSPRTGELFF. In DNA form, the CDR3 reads TGTGCCAGCTCACCAAGGACCGGGGAGCTGTTTTTT.

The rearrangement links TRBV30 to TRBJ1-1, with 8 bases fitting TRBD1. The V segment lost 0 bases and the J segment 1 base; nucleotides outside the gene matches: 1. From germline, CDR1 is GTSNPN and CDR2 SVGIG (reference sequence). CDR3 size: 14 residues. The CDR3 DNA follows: TGTGCCTGGAGTGTTGGGACAGGGAACACTGAAGCTTTCTTT. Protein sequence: CAWSVGTGNTEAFF. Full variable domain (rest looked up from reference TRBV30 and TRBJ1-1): SQTIHQWPATLVQPVGSPLSLECTVEGTSNPNLYWYRQAAGRGLQLLFYSVGIGQISSEVPQNLSASRPQDRQFILSSKKLLLSDSGFYLCAWSVGTGNTEAFFGQGTRLTVV.

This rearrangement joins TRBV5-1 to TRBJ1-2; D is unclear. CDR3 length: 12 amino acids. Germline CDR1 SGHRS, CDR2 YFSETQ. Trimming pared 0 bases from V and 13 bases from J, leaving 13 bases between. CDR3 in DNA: TGCGCCAGCAGCTTGGATGCCTTTGAATTCACCTTC. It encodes CASSLDAFEFTF.

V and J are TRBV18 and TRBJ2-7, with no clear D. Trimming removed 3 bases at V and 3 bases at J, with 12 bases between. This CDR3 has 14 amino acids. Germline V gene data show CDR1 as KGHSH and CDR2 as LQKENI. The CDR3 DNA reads TGTGCCAGCTCACCCGAAATTACCAACTACGAGCAGTACTTC. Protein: CASSPEITNYEQYF.

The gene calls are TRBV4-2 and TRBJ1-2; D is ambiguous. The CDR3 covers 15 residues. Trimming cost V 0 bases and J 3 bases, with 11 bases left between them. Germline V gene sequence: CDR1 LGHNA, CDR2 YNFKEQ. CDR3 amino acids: CASSQDPGDYYGYTF. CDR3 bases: TGTGCCAGCAGCCAAGATCCAGGCGATTACTATGGCTACACCTTC.

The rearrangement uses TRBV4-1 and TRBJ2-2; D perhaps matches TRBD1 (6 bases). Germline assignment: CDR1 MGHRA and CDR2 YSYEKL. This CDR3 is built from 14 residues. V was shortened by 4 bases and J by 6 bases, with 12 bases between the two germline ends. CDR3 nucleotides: TGCGCCAGCAGCCCGCGTGAGGGGGCCGGGGAGCTGTTTTTT. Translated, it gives CASSPREGAGELFF.

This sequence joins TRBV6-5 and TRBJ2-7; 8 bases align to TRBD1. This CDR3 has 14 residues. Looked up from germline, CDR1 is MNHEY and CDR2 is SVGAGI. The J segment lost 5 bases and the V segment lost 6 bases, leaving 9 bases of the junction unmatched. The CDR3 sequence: CASSSSGGRDEQYF. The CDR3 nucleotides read TGTGCCAGCAGCTCGTCAGGGGGCCGGGACGAGCAGTACTTC.

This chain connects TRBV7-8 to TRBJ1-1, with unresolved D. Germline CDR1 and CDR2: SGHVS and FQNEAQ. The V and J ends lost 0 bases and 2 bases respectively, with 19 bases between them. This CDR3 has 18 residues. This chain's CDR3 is CASSLAGFSRRPNTEAFF. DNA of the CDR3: TGTGCCAGCAGCTTAGCGGGTTTCTCCCGGAGGCCTAACACTGAAGCTTTCTTT.

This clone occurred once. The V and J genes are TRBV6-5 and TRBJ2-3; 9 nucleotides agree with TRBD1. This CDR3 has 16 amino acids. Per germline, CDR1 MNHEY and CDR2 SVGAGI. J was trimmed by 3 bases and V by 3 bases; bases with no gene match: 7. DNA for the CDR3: TGTGCCAGCAGTTATTTTGGAGGACAGGGGACAGATACGCAGTATTTT. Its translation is CASSYFGGQGTDTQYF.

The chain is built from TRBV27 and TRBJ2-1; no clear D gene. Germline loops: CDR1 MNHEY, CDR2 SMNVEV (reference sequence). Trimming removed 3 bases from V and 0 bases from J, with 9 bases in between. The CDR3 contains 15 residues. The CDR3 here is CASSFSLSSYNEQFF. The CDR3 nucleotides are TGTGCCAGCAGTTTCAGCTTGAGCTCCTACAATGAGCAGTTCTTC.

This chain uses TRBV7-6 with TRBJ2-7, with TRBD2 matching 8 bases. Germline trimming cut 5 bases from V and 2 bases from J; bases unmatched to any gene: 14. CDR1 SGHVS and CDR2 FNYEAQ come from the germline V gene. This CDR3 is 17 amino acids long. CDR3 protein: CASSPGGRGEDPYEQYF. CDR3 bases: TGTGCCAGCAGCCCCGGAGGGCGGGGGGAAGACCCCTACGAGCAGTACTTC.

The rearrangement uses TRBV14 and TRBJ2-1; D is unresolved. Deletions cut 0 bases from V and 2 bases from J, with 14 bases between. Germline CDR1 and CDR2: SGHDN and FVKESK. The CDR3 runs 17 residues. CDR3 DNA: TGTGCCAGCAGCCAAGATCTCGGACCCCTCGCCTACAATGAGCAGTTCTTC. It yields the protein CASSQDLGPLAYNEQFF.

The CDR3 nucleotides read TGTGCCAGCAGACCCGGGGGCCTGCTCAGGGTGGTGCAGCCCCAGCATTTT. This gives the protein CASRPGGLLRVVQPQHF. V and J are TRBV5-8 and TRBJ1-5; possible D gene TRBD1, 6 bases. Germline CDR1 reads SGHTS; CDR2 reads YDEGEE. The CDR3 sequence is 17 residues long. V lost 5 bases and J lost 7, with 25 bases in between.

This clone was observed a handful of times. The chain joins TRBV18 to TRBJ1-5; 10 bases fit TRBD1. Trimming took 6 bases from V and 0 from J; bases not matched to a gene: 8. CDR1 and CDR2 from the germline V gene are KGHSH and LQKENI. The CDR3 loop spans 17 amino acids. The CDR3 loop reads CASSHTTGGNSNQPQHF. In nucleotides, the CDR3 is TGTGCCAGCTCGCATACGACAGGGGGCAATAGCAATCAGCCCCAGCATTTT.

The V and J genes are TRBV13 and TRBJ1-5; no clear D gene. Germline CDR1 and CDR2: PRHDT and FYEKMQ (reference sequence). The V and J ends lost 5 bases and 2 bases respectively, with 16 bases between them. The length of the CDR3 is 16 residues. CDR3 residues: CASSTRRERRNQPQHF. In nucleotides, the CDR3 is TGTGCCAGCAGCACACGACGGGAAAGGCGCAATCAGCCCCAGCATTTT.

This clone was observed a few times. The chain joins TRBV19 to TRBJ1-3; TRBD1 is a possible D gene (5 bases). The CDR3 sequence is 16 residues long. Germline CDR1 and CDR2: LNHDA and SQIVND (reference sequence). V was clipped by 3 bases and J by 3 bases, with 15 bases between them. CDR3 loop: CASSIRDPRGGNTIYF. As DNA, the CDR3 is TGTGCCAGTAGTATTAGGGACCCCCGAGGTGGAAACACCATATATTTT.

CDR3 DNA sequence: TGCGCCAGCAGTGAGTCAACGAGAGCGAGCGGCTCCCGGAGTCAGCCCCAGCATTTT. It specifies CASSESTRASGSRSQPQHF. V is TRBV10-2 and J is TRBJ1-5; no firm D call. The ends were cut back, 0 bases at V and 6 bases at J, with 24 bases in the middle. This CDR3 comprises 19 residues. The germline CDR1 and CDR2 sequences are WSHSY and SAAADI.

Here the CDR3 DNA reads TGTGCCAGCAGTGTAAGTTCTGGGGCCAACGTCCTGACTTTC. This sequence encodes CASSVSSGANVLTF. This chain connects TRBV25-1 to TRBJ2-6; D remains ambiguous. Germline CDR1 reads MGHDK; CDR2 reads SYGVNS. Trimming stripped 4 bases from V and 1 base from J, with 5 bases between. The CDR3 consists of 14 residues.

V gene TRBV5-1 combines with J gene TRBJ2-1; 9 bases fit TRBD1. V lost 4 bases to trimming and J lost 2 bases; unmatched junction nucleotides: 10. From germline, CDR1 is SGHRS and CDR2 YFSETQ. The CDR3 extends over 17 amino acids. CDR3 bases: TGCGCCAGCAGCCGGGACAGGGTCCTTGGGGCCTACAATGAGCAGTTCTTC. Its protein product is CASSRDRVLGAYNEQFF.

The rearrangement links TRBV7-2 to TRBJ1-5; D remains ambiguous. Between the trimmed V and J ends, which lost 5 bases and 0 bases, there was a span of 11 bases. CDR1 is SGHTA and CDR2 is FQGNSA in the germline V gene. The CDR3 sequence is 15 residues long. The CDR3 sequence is CASSRRHDSNQPQHF. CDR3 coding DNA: TGTGCCAGCAGCCGGCGGCACGATAGCAATCAGCCCCAGCATTTT.

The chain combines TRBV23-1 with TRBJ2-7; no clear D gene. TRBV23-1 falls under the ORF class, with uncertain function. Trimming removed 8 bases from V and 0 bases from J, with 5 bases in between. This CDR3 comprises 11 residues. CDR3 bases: TGCGCCAGCGGTAGCTCCTACGAGCAGTACTTC. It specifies CASGSSYEQYF.

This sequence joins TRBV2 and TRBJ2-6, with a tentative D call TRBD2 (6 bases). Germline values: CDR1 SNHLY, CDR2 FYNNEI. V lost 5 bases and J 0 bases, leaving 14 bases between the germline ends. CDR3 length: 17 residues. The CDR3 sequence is CASSWSGRNSGANVLTF. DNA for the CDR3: TGTGCCAGCAGTTGGTCAGGGAGGAACTCTGGGGCCAACGTCCTGACTTTC.